What follows are 2 T cell receptor beta chains derived from one specimen sequenced in a study of technical replicates of blood from a handful of donors (TCRdb year 2017). Library creation used the immunoSEQ multiplex PCR assay. In its TCRdb copy, this immuneACCESS table keeps in-frame sequences only and misses some clones. Where compared with another copy, unresolved V genes explain less than half of these, and the others have no known cause. This sample has over 65,000 clones in its table, and about 93% of those were observed once. The ten largest clones capture 0.2% to 0.3% of the sample. Material for sequencing was T cells isolated from PBMCs. These receptors originate from a human donor in good health.

V usage is TRBV2 and J usage is TRBJ1-5; TRBD1 is a possible D gene (6 bases). CDR1 and CDR2 (germline): SNHLY, FYNNEI. The CDR3 length is 12 residues. V lost 7 bases and J lost 3, with 7 bases in between. The CDR3 region has the DNA TGTGCCAGCACAGGGGTCAATCAGCCCCAGCATTTT. It specifies CASTGVNQPQHF.

CDR3: CASSLLGQEQFF. The DNA for the CDR3 is TGTGCCAGCAGTTTGTTGGGACAGGAGCAGTTCTTC. The chain is built from TRBV27 and TRBJ2-1; 7 bases line up with TRBD1. V was clipped by 3 bases and J by 10 bases; unmatched bases: 3. The CDR3 contains 12 residues. Looked up from germline, CDR1 is MNHEY and CDR2 is SMNVEV (reference sequence).